Shown below are 5 T cell receptor beta chains from a single sample sequenced in a study of T cells expressing NK-cell markers. TCRdb reworked the 5' RACE reads into one entry per CDR3 protein, no DNA. The data show 150,000 to 200,000 distinct CDR3 sequences, and the top ten clones hold 20% to 25%. The sequenced sample consisted of blood T cells: a sorted CD56 or NKG2C T cell subset, CD4+ or CD8+ T cells, or bulk PBMC T cells (not recorded which). The receptor source for this set is a man aged 18 to 69 in good health.

The chain uses TRBV5-6 and TRBJ2-3; TCRdb indicates TRBD2, and absent DNA this call remains unverified. This CDR3 contains 16 residues. Germline loops: CDR1 SGHDT, CDR2 YYEEEE. CDR3 protein: CASSFASGGATETQYF.

Here the CDR3 reads CASSYVIYNEQFF. The chain joins TRBV12-3 or TRBV12-4 to TRBJ2-1. The CDR3 totals 13 residues.

The V and J genes are TRBV3-1 and TRBJ1-1; the TCRdb D gene call, TRBD1, has no DNA to confirm it. The CDR3 is made up of 17 amino acids. The germline V gene encodes CDR1 LGHDT and CDR2 YNNKEL (reference sequence). The CDR3 region is CASSQDFLGDRASEAFF.

The chain recombines TRBV12-3 or TRBV12-4 with TRBJ1-2. The CDR3 runs 12 residues. The CDR3 region is CASSQTMGGYTF.

The J gene is TRBJ2-3, the V gene TRBV7-9; TCRdb reports TRBD2, a call that lacks DNA to check it against. The CDR3 covers 16 residues. Germline lookup yields CDR1 SEHNR and CDR2 FQNEAQ (reference sequence). CDR3 loop: CASSYISGFTTDTQYF.